This TCR beta chain comes out of a study of regulatory T cells in long-lasting Graves disease. Findings and limits, study-wide: Public clonotype sharing was higher in persistent than newly diagnosed patients.

Noted time point: persistent/refractory GD, antithyroid drugs over 5 years with positive TRAb. PBMC-derived RNA was used for the TCR library. Notes on this clonotype: Its antigen remains unidentified.

The germline CDR1 and CDR2 sequences are GTSNPN and SVGIG (reference sequence). Trimming shortened V by 3 bases and J by 7 bases, and 15 bases separated the two germline ends. There are 13 residues in the CDR3. Building of the TCR beta libraries involved iRepertoire HTBI primers and Arm-PCR of CDR3 regions. TCRdb analysed the multiplex PCR reads with MiXCR anew, one entry per CDR3 protein. The data contain under 350,000 distinct CDR3 sequences, around 20% of them singletons. Sequenced here: peripheral blood mononuclear cells (PBMCs), sampled when the disease was refractory, from a patient treated with antithyroid drugs. The origin of this receptor is a female donor with Graves disease. The V call is TRBV30, the J call TRBJ1-1; D might be TRBD1 (5 bases). In DNA, the CDR3 is TGTGCCTGGAGCCTAGACAGCCCCGTTGAAGCTTTCTTT. Translating gives CAWSLDSPVEAFF.